Given below is one T cell receptor beta chain in context. This clone was found once. Its antigen is still unknown. Nothing much larger sits one base from this clone, and base qualities are not available. The record originates from a study of cytomegalovirus exposure and HLA in healthy donors (dated by TCRdb to the late 2010s). Background for the entire study: According to an earlier analysis of 550 to 750 of the donors, roughly 180 million T cells yielded 90 million to 130 million unique TCR beta sequences and approximately 300 Gb of sequence data. Class I and class II HLA loci were covered by the typing at four-digit resolution. Using immunosequencing, the study profiled T cell repertoires from roughly 650 subjects and related those repertoires to cytomegalovirus serostatus. Typing coverage differed by locus: A, B, C, DRB1 and DQB1 were typed in roughly 629-640 donors, DQA1 in 500 to 550, DPA1 in some 600, and DPB1 in 472. An earlier analysis of some 500 of the donors used high-throughput TCR beta sequencing to judge whether each TCR beta V gene segment behaved as functional or pseudogenic. To predict cytomegalovirus infection status, the study brought together high-throughput TCR immunosequencing, statistical association of individual TCRs with disease status, and machine learning. A separate validation cohort of about 110 different subjects was used in addition to the roughly 700-subject first cohort. A later analysis re-examined previously published TCR beta repertoires from around 670 donors and added high-resolution HLA genotyping to investigate patterns of TCR occurrence. Several DR-DQ haplotypes were treated as single units for association and clustering because of strong linkage in the cohort. All discovery cohort repertoires had been generated on a single sequencing platform. Donor age, sex, ethnicity and CMV serostatus were collected together with the repertoire data. Of the roughly 390 genotyped donors, over 80% were placed in the genetic ancestry cluster associated with self-reported Caucasian donors. The later analysis used no new phenotypic data to find candidate immune exposures, relying instead on TCR beta sequences and their occurrence across donors. The study aimed to test whether cataloging public T cell receptors could reveal signatures of past pathogen exposure. A later genetic analysis used genome-wide SNP genotypes for about three fifths of the 666 donors, treating that subset as a discovery cohort. Approximately 330 gigabases of sequencing data and 70 million to 100 million unique TCR sequences made up an early release that covered some 640 HLA-typed donors. Among 300 to 450 genotyped donors of the cohort, an average of 235,054 unique TCR beta nucleotide sequences were sequenced per donor, 15% to 20% of them non-productive. Study-wide findings and limitations: A group of highly shared sequence variants was considered likely to be a technical artifact of the sequencing pipeline. In a later analysis, most CMV-associated TCR beta chains were found to appear HLA-restricted, with HLA associations seemingly driven largely by CMV exposure. Only TCR beta chains were sequenced in this cohort, and the absence of alpha or paired-chain data limited detectable features. A later genetic analysis reported fewer N-insertions in productive TCRs among donors in an Asian-associated ancestry cluster than the approximately 670-donor mean. Roughly uniform sequencing depth across donors was assumed in presence/absence analyses, although this assumption may not hold. A further reported finding was that TCR beta sequences accurately predicted the HLA-A and HLA-B alleles for most subjects in the first cohort. In an earlier analysis of about 540 of the donors, most TCR beta V segments were observed in productive rearrangements about 87% or about 30% of the time, broadly matching IMGT annotations. Because some donors lacked HLA typing at each locus, the association tests relied only on the typed subset. Most TCR sequences were seen in very few donors, while some public TCRs were found in many individuals. A total of fewer than 200 TCR beta chains were listed by the study as associated with cytomegalovirus. A later analysis found that TCR association rates varied across HLA loci, with DRB1 alleles showing the most associated TCRs and HLA-C alleles the fewest. Strong co-occurrence of HLA alleles, especially DR and DQ, made assigning TCR associations to individual alleles difficult. In vitro tests confirmed that a few of the cytomegalovirus-associated TCR beta chains recognize cytomegalovirus antigens. At a false discovery rate of 0.05, a later analysis linked roughly 17,000 TCR beta sequences to specific HLA alleles. Correlated functional status among segregating V segments might reflect linkage disequilibrium, but an unknown experimental factor could not be ruled out. The authors suggested that the approach could potentially be extended to other disease states and immunological phenotypes. A later analysis reported that several top co-occurrence clusters appeared linked to parvovirus B19, influenza, CMV and Epstein-Barr virus. A later analysis found that HLA-associated TCR beta chains were more clonally expanded and had lower generation probabilities than equally common non-associated chains. The 87-base-pair reads could not distinguish some IMGT-functional V segments, including TRBV6-2 and TRBV6-3, so those segments were excluded. In a later genetic analysis, a missense DCLRE1C variant was associated with V-gene and J-gene trimming of TCR beta chains, and the association was replicated in an independent cohort. CMV serostatus was the only immune exposure information available for the cohort. In both the original and validation cohorts, the classifier was reported to diagnose cytomegalovirus status with high specificity and sensitivity. Because counts were too low, about 15 rarely observed V segments, including chromosome 9 orphons, were left out of the earlier analysis of 587 of the donors.

To prepare the library, the immunoSEQ multiplex PCR assay was applied. The multiplex PCR relied on a mix of 60 forward primers for TCR Vbeta segments and 13 reverse primers for TCR Jbeta segments. The CDR3 region of rearranged TCR beta genes was amplified from genomic DNA by a multiplex PCR assay. The Illumina HiSeq System was used to sequence the amplified TCR beta libraries as 87-base-pair reads. In the paper's pipeline: In a later analysis, about 80 million unique TCR beta chains were counted across the 500 to 850 repertoires, and roughly 9.9 million of these chains were shared by at least two donors. Raw reads were error-corrected and collapsed into unique sequences by a nearest-neighbor algorithm in which closely related sequences were merged to remove PCR and sequencing errors. V, D and J gene segments were assigned by aligning CDR3 sequences to IMGT reference sequences. For a sequence to be retained, at least a six-nucleotide match to both a V gene segment and a J gene segment was required. A rearrangement was called productive if the CDR3 had no stop codons and remained in frame with V and J, and every other rearrangement was called non-productive. Following IMGT convention, CDR3 was defined as the stretch from the second conserved V-encoded cysteine up to the conserved J-encoded phenylalanine. In an earlier analysis of just under 600 of the donors, sequences lacking an unambiguous match to a single V gene segment were excluded. In an earlier analysis of some 590 of the donors, a V segment was called functional when productive rearrangements were above 56.7%, and segregating when the standard deviation between donors exceeded 5%. To diagnose cytomegalovirus status from the catalog of TCR beta chain sequences, a statistical classification framework was built. In a later analysis, V and J genes were assigned by comparing TCR nucleotide sequences against IMGT/GENE-DB human TR gene sequences. A later analysis assigned CDR3 sequences and most-parsimonious VDJ recombination scenarios with the TCRdist pipeline. In a later analysis, each TCR beta chain was defined by its CDR3 amino acid sequence together with its V-gene family, and reads lacking a unique V-gene family were excluded. As a way to deal with suspected cross-contamination and a sequencing artifact, a later analysis dropped 500 to 700 nucleotide sequences that were highly shared and had low generation probability. A later analysis calculated a clonal expansion index for each public chain from normalized within-repertoire ranks of inferred template counts. In a later analysis, generation probabilities were computed with a VDJ recombination model fitted to out-of-frame rearrangements, and the resulting probabilities were checked against IGoR. In a later analysis, TCR-TCR, TCR-HLA and TCR-CMV co-occurrence was scored with hypergeometric tests, and a repertoire-size bias correction was applied to TCR pairs. To estimate false discovery rates, a later analysis permuted the HLA or CMV assignments 20 times. A later analysis grouped co-occurring TCRs with DBSCAN, adding TCRdist sequence similarity when clustering within HLA-allele-positive subsets. Repertoires with fewer than 30,000 or more than 120,000 public chains, plus five repertoires with anomalous nucleotide sharing, were excluded from co-occurrence clustering. TCRdb took this table from immuneACCESS and kept in-frame rearrangements with V and J called. Such tables lack part of the clones; where checked against another copy, unresolved V genes explain under half of the gap, and the rest is unexplained. Clone size and the V and J calls come from that table; the DNA yielded D and trimming. The sample has over 80,000 clones on record, about 79% of them singletons. Roughly 6% of the sample is taken by the ten largest.

The cohort comprised fewer than 700 healthy bone marrow donors. At the time of sampling, every cohort member was nominally healthy, though immune exposures that went unrecorded were likely present. The donor was CMV seronegative and was included in the group of approximately 350 seronegative cohort members. Every donor gave a peripheral blood sample, and the peripheral blood mononuclear cells from that sample were used for TCR beta sequencing. Genomic DNA was extracted from the blood cell samples with the Qiagen DNeasy Blood Extraction Kit. For CDR1 and CDR2, the germline V gene lists SGHDT and YYEEEE. Unmatched junction bases come to 10, with V trimmed by 3 bases and J by 6 bases. From the cysteine through the phenylalanine, the CDR3 covers 16 amino acids. The only DNA kept is the CDR3, 48 bases in frame from the first base.

Material for sequencing was PBMCs. This receptor chain uses TRBV5-6 and TRBJ2-1; 9 bases in the middle match TRBD1. This clonotype was sampled from a female donor in good health and CMV-seronegative. Here is the DNA: TGTGCCAGCAGCTCTCCCCGGGACAGGGAAGCCAATGAGCAGTTCTTC. It codes for CASSSPRDREANEQFF.